This T cell receptor beta chain was sequenced during a study of T cell clonotyping in hematopoietic cell transplantation. Findings and limits, study-wide: After transplant, recipient diversity fell while pathologically expanded clonotypes grew through day 180.

Profiled with immunoSEQ multiplex PCR; TCRdb holds only in-frame clones, not every one. The sample yields 15,000 to 20,000 clones, more than 70% seen once. Stated time point: recipient sample about 28 days before transplant, after cytoreduction. Recipient blood drawn about 28 days pretransplant and days 30, 100, 180 after. V lost 1 base to trimming and J lost 4 bases, with 10 bases between them. The germline gives CDR1 SGHNT, CDR2 YENEEA. The CDR3 spans 14 residues. Only a few counts were recorded for this clone. Its cognate antigen is unknown. This clonotype originated in a man between 45 and 60 years old with acute myeloid leukemia. Some clones in this sample may be carry-over from other donors' samples. The chain couples TRBV11-3 to TRBJ1-2; possible D gene TRBD1, 6 bases. The specimen was peripheral blood mononuclear cells, collected before stem cell transplant. Here the CDR3 DNA reads TGTGCCAGCAGCTTAGGGACAGATTTCTATGGCTACACCTTC. Translation: CASSLGTDFYGYTF.